A single sample gave rise to the 7 T cell receptor beta chains below, sequenced in a study of blood T cell repertoires in COVID-19 (dated by TCRdb to the early 2020s). Library creation used the immunoSEQ multiplex PCR assay. TCRdb retrieved this table from immuneACCESS and kept in-frame rearrangements only. Not all clones are present; in checked studies, unresolved V genes account for under half, and no reason is known for the remainder. Here the sample has fewer than 55,000 clones; roughly 84% occur a single time. The ten largest clones represent roughly 1.4% of the sample. The sequenced sample was peripheral blood. These TCRs come from a man between 50 and 59 years old with acute or convalescent COVID-19.

The J gene is TRBJ2-3, the V gene TRBV15; 12 bases fit TRBD2. There are 19 residues in the CDR3. V shed 0 bases and J 2 bases; nucleotides not matched to a gene: 9. CDR1 is LNHNV, CDR2 YYDKDF, per germline (reference sequence). In DNA, the CDR3 is TGTGCCACCAGCAGAGATCTCCCAAGACTAGCGGGGGACACAGATACGCAGTATTTT. Translating it yields CATSRDLPRLAGDTDTQYF.

This rearrangement joins TRBV24-1 to TRBJ2-6, with TRBD1 matching 9 bases. Germline V gene lookup returns CDR1 KGHDR and CDR2 SFDVKD. The V gene end was trimmed by 1 base and the J gene end by 2 bases; junction bases not matched to a gene: 2. CDR3 size: 17 residues. The CDR3, as DNA: TGTGCCACCAGTGATTTCAGGGACAGGGCTGGGGCCAACGTCCTGACTTTC. Protein sequence: CATSDFRDRAGANVLTF.

This rearrangement joins TRBV6-2 or TRBV6-3 to TRBJ1-2, with a tentative D call TRBD1 (6 bases). This CDR3 spans 12 amino acids. Germline values: CDR1 MNHEY, CDR2 SVGEGT. Trimming took 5 bases from V and 5 from J, leaving 9 bases between them. This CDR3 is CASSQTGYGYTF. As DNA, the CDR3 is TGTGCCAGCAGTCAGACAGGATATGGCTACACCTTC.

The J gene is TRBJ1-2, the V gene TRBV25-1; TRBD1 matches at 8 bases. The V and J ends lost 4 bases and 3 bases, in that order; junction bases with no gene match: 4. The CDR3 has 14 residues. Germline assignment: CDR1 MGHDK and CDR2 SYGVNS. The DNA of the CDR3 is TGTGCCAGCAGTGCCGGGACAGGTTACTATGGCTACACCTTC. Translating gives CASSAGTGYYGYTF.

V usage is TRBV5-8 and J usage is TRBJ2-5; 7 bases match TRBD1. The CDR3 is made up of 14 amino acids. Germline CDR1 reads SGHTS; CDR2 reads YDEGEE. V shed 4 bases, J shed 3 bases, and the junction held 6 bases outside the gene matches. The CDR3, as DNA: TGTGCCAGCAGCCTAGACAGGGACGAAGAGACCCAGTACTTC. Its protein is CASSLDRDEETQYF.

This chain connects TRBV5-1 to TRBJ1-1; 8 nucleotides match TRBD1. Germline CDR1 and CDR2: SGHRS and YFSETQ. J was trimmed by 1 base and V by 4 bases; bases with no gene match: 6. The CDR3 sequence is 15 residues long. Here the CDR3 reads CASSPGGQENTEAFF. In DNA form, the CDR3 reads TGCGCCAGCAGCCCCGGGGGACAGGAGAACACTGAAGCTTTCTTT.

The rearrangement links TRBV6-5 to TRBJ2-7; 8 nucleotides align to TRBD1. CDR3 size: 16 residues. The junction had 9 bases not matched to a gene; V was cut back by 1 base and J by 4 bases. The germline gives CDR1 MNHEY, CDR2 SVGAGI. Here the CDR3 DNA reads TGTGCCAGCAGTTACTTCCCCGGGACAGGCCGTTACGAGCAGTACTTC. This gives the protein CASSYFPGTGRYEQYF.